This TCR beta chain was profiled in a study of T cell repertoires in cytomegalovirus infection. Study as a whole: CMV infection and matching HLA type were both indicated by public TCR beta signatures.

A few counts support this clonotype. Its antigen is unidentified. TCRdb itself ran the reads through MiXCR, one entry per CDR3 protein. In the table there are about 530,000 distinct CDR3 sequences, 26% of which are singletons. Findings of the study overall: The study found HLA-C-restricted CMV-specific TCR beta clonotypes dominating the ex vivo response. Cumulative frequency of public TCR beta families picked out carriers of CMV plus the relevant HLA.

The receptor was isolated from a human donor in good health (CMV status not recorded). Some clones in this sample may be carry-over from other donors' samples. Specimen: PBMCs.

The chain's CDR3 is CSASIAGLIDTQYF. The CDR3, as DNA: TGCAGTGCTAGTATTGCGGGGCTTATAGATACGCAGTATTTT. The chain joins TRBV20-1 to TRBJ2-3; D may be TRBD2 (6 bases). CDR1 is DFQATT and CDR2 is SNEGSKA in the germline V gene (reference sequence). V dropped 3 bases and J dropped 5 bases, with 15 bases sitting between them. This CDR3 is 14 amino acids long.